The present entry profiles one T cell receptor beta chain with its context. Its target antigen remains unknown. Nothing much larger sits one base from this clone, and base qualities are not available. The library relied on PCR. TCRdb shows the sequencer as Illumina HiSeq 2500. To reduce PCR and sequencing biases, unique molecular identifiers were built into the TCR beta cDNA libraries. Per 1 to 10 million input T cells, 500,000 or so cDNA molecules were obtained, such that each molecule approximated one T cell. Patient libraries were prepared and sequenced with the same protocol used for the earlier healthy control dataset. Within a given batch, samples were prepared together, multiplexed and sequenced on the same HiSeq lane. As for how the authors treated the data: MIGEC was used to process the raw barcoded reads, and molecular identifier groups with only a single read were discarded before consensus assembly and CDR3 extraction. VDJtools was used for post-analysis of the clonotype tables, and diversity was normalized by down-sampling every dataset to the size of the smallest sample. Repertoire overlap clustering matched CDR3 amino acid but not nucleotide sequences to correct batch-related cross-sample contamination. TCRdb itself trimmed the public reads at Q25 with fastp, ran MiXCR and retained productive beta chains. Rows matching on CDR3 protein sequence are summarized as one entry with the most common DNA and genes. These V and J calls are TCRdb output, not the study's own analysis. This sample comprises about 820,000 distinct CDR3 sequences, 53% of them detected only once. Approximately 4.4% of the sample goes to the ten largest clones.

This specimen comes from a study of post-analysis software for immune sequencing data (dated by TCRdb to about 2015). At the level of the whole study: Disease courses on record covered relapsing-remitting, secondary progressive and progressive-relapsing multiple sclerosis, though some patients had no subtype annotation. The multiple sclerosis patient repertoires were compared with approximately 11 previously published healthy control repertoires from donors aged roughly 6 to 25 years. A subset of samples was prepared in parallel using single-end sample barcoding, then pooled and co-amplified after Illumina adapter ligation.

V ends up 4 bases short and J 3 bases short, with an unmatched junction base count of 8. Via the germline V gene, CDR1 is SGHVS and CDR2 FNYEAQ. From cysteine to phenylalanine, the CDR3 is 15 amino acids long. Left in the record is the CDR3 DNA by itself, 45 bases read in frame from the first base. To demonstrate the VDJtools post-analysis software, the study profiled TCR beta repertoires from the peripheral blood of about 13 young patients with multiple sclerosis. The multiple sclerosis patients were children and adolescents between roughly 6 and 16 years of age. What the study reported, not specific to this receptor: Multiple sclerosis patients had significantly lower normalized Chao1 diversity than controls, a result that suggests substantial peripheral T-cell clonal expansion. When samples were clustered directly using the F measure, samples prepared in the same batch co-clustered strongly, which prompted a batch-effect correction. A few TRBV segments, including TRBV5-6, TRBV5-1 and TRBV20-1, were significantly more frequent in patients than controls. The multiple sclerosis patient group was slightly younger than the control group.

The rearranged chain carries TRBV7-6 and TRBJ2-7; the junction holds 8 bases that match TRBD2. Sequencing input: blood. The source is a girl aged 10-17 years with multiple sclerosis. The CDR3 here reads CASSSAGGEGYEQYF. The DNA sequence is given as TGTGCCAGCAGCTCTGCGGGGGGAGAGGGCTACGAGCAGTACTTC.